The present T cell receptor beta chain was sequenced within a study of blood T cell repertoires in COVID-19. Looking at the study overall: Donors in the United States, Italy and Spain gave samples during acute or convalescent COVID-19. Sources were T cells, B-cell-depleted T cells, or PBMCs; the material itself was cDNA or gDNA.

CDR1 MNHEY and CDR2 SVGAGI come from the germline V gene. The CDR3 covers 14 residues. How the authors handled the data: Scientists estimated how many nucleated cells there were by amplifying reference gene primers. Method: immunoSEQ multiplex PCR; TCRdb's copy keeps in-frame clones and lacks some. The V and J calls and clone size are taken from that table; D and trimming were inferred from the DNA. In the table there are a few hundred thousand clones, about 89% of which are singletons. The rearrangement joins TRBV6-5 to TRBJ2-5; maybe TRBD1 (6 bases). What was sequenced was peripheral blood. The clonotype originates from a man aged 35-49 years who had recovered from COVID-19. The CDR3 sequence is CATTQRGWEKTQYF. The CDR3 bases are TGTGCAACCACTCAGAGGGGGTGGGAGAAGACCCAGTACTTC.